This T cell receptor (beta chain) was recovered during a study of T-cell reconstitution after alpha-beta-depleted transplantation in children. TCRbeta library preparation incorporated unique molecular identifiers. TCRdb used MiXCR to reprocess the PCR reads, holding one entry per CDR3 protein. Among 45,000 or so distinct CDR3 sequences, 52% were seen once, and the ten largest hold around two fifths. Trimming shortened V by 5 bases and J by 2 bases, and 12 bases separated the two germline ends. The CDR3 has 13 amino acids. Germline V gene lookup returns CDR1 SQVTM and CDR2 ANQGSEA. With regard to this clonotype: Its antigen is undetermined.

The study, taken as a whole, reports: Newly made T cells mostly supplied T-cell counts and diversity one year after transplant. About two months after transplant, alpha-beta T cells reportedly came from several hundred expanded graft clones. Recipient T cells and thymic progenitors that survived gave rise to the high TCRbeta diversity observed at day 60 in some patients.

Sequenced here: peripheral blood, sampled before TCRalphabeta/CD19-depleted stem cell transplant. This sequence joins TRBV29-1 and TRBJ1-1; maybe TRBD1 (5 bases). This receptor was obtained from a boy younger than two with SCID, due to receive a stem cell transplant. CDR3 protein: CSVWTLDNTEAFF. The CDR3 nucleotides are TGCAGCGTTTGGACACTAGATAACACTGAAGCTTTCTTT.